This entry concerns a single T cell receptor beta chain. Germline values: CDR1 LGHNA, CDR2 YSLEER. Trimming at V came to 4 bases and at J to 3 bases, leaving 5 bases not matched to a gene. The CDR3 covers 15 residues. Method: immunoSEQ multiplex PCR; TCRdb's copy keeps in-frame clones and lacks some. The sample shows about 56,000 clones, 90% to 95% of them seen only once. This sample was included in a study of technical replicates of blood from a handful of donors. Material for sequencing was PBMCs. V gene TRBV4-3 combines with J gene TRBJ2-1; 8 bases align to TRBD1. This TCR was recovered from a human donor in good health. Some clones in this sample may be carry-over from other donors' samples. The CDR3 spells CASSPTGGSYNEQFF. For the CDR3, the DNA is TGCGCCAGCAGCCCCACAGGGGGGAGCTACAATGAGCAGTTCTTC.